Following are 22 T cell receptor beta chains from one sample sequenced in a study of identifying expanded T cells in peripheral blood. Clones were read by immunoSEQ multiplex PCR, and TCRdb kept only the in-frame ones, dropping some. The sample has roughly 86,000 clones, about 88% seen once; the top ten hold around 4%. The sequencing sample was made of blood. The receptors derive from a person aged 18 to 70 in good health.

This chain uses TRBV10-3 with TRBJ1-5; D unclear. The V end was cut by 5 bases, the J end by 0 bases, with 11 bases between. This CDR3 region has 15 residues. Germline loops: CDR1 ENHRY, CDR2 SYGVKD. In DNA, the CDR3 is TGTGCCATCAGTTCCGGACGGAATAGCAATCAGCCCCAGCATTTT. It codes for CAISSGRNSNQPQHF.

CDR3 residues: CASRPRGRWQETQYF. The CDR3 DNA sequence: TGTGCCAGCAGGCCTAGAGGGCGCTGGCAAGAGACCCAGTACTTC. V gene TRBV6-4 combines with J gene TRBJ2-5; TRBD2 is a possible D gene (5 bases). CDR1 is MRHNA, CDR2 SNTAGT, per germline. The CDR3 sequence is 15 residues long. The ends were cut back, 6 bases at V and 2 bases at J, with 16 bases in the middle.

The chain employs TRBV20-1 and TRBJ1-1; no clear D. The CDR3 has 11 residues. Germline CDR1 is DFQATT and CDR2 is SNEGSKA (reference sequence). The CDR3 loop is CRMNRGTEAFF. The CDR3 DNA is TGCAGGATGAATCGGGGCACTGAAGCTTTCTTT.

This chain links TRBV6-5 with TRBJ2-2, with D possibly matching TRBD2 (5 bases). The V end lost 2 bases, the J end lost 4 bases, and 11 bases lay between the germline ends. CDR1 and CDR2 from the germline V gene are MNHEY and SVGAGI. CDR3 length: 15 residues. The CDR3 DNA reads as TGTGCCAGCAGTTACCTGGCAGGACTCACCGGGGAGCTGTTTTTT. Translated, it gives CASSYLAGLTGELFF.

This chain connects TRBV19 to TRBJ2-2; D gene unclear. The CDR3 runs 16 residues. The V end lost 8 bases, the J end lost 7 bases, and 23 bases lay between the germline ends. The germline V gene has CDR1 LNHDA and CDR2 SQIVND (reference sequence). The DNA for the CDR3 is TGTGCCAGTGGCCTTCGAGCACGCTCTTCGGGCGGGGAGCTGTTTTTT. Translating it yields CASGLRARSSGGELFF.

The V call is TRBV30, the J call TRBJ1-3, with D possibly TRBD1 on 5 matching bases. In germline, CDR1 is GTSNPN, CDR2 SVGIG (reference sequence). The CDR3 spans 14 residues. Trimming took off 0 bases at V and 4 bases at J, with 10 bases between the two ends. The DNA of the CDR3 is TGTGCCTGGAGTGTGGGGGTCGGGGGAAACACCATATATTTT. Protein: CAWSVGVGGNTIYF.

The V call is TRBV6-5, the J call TRBJ2-7; tentatively, D is TRBD1 (5 bases). The V end lost 6 bases, the J end lost 4 bases, and 7 bases lay between the germline ends. From germline, CDR1 is MNHEY and CDR2 SVGAGI. The CDR3 covers 11 residues. The CDR3 sequence: CASRTAYEQYF. In DNA, the CDR3 is TGTGCCAGCAGGACAGCTTACGAGCAGTACTTC.

This chain links TRBV5-6 with TRBJ1-1; 7 nucleotides agree with TRBD1. Trimming at V came to 3 bases and at J to 1 base, leaving 15 bases not matched to a gene. CDR1 is SGHDT and CDR2 is YYEEEE in the germline V gene. The CDR3 covers 18 residues. The CDR3 nucleotides are TGTGCCAGCAGCTATTTTACAGGGGTTTATATCGGGAACACTGAAGCTTTCTTT. As protein: CASSYFTGVYIGNTEAFF.

This chain joins TRBV29-1 and TRBJ1-2; 9 nucleotides match TRBD1. Germline-derived CDR1 and CDR2 are SQVTM and ANQGSEA. V gave up 7 bases and J gave up 1 base; unmatched junction bases: 7. This CDR3 has 14 amino acids. CDR3 amino acids: CSAITGGLNYGYTF. CDR3 nucleotides: TGCAGCGCAATTACAGGGGGCCTTAACTATGGCTACACCTTC.

The V call is TRBV19, the J call TRBJ1-5; the match to TRBD1 covers 7 bases. The CDR3 consists of 13 residues. V gave up 4 bases and J gave up 9 bases; unmatched junction bases: 6. The germline gives CDR1 LNHDA, CDR2 SQIVND (reference sequence). CDR3 protein: CASSTLEGAPQHF. The CDR3 nucleotides are TGTGCCAGTAGTACTCTAGAGGGGGCGCCCCAGCATTTT.

The V and J genes are TRBV7-9 and TRBJ1-2, with no clear D. This CDR3 is built from 19 residues. CDR1 is SEHNR, CDR2 FQNEAQ, per germline (reference sequence). V lost 2 bases and J 5 bases, leaving 27 bases between the germline ends. The CDR3 loop is CASSLRVPYTLGPQYGYTF. The DNA of the CDR3 is TGTGCCAGCAGCTTACGGGTTCCGTACACCTTAGGTCCTCAATATGGCTACACCTTC.

This clone appeared once. The chain couples TRBV5-6 to TRBJ2-5; D is possibly TRBD2 (5 bases). The CDR3 is made up of 14 amino acids. Trimming cost V 0 bases and J 5 bases, with 11 bases left between them. CDR1 is SGHDT, CDR2 YYEEEE, per germline. CDR3 region: CASSLDTRTETQYF. The CDR3 nucleotides are TGTGCCAGCAGCTTGGATACTAGGACGGAGACCCAGTACTTC. The full variable domain, in which reference TRBV5-6 and TRBJ2-5 provide the parts outside the CDR3, is DAGVTQSPTHLIKTRGQQVTLRCSPKSGHDTVSWYQQALGQGPQFIFQYYEEEERQRGNFPDRFSGHQFPNYSSELNVNALLLGDSALYLCASSLDTRTETQYFGPGTRLLVL.

The V call is TRBV30, the J call TRBJ1-1; no clear D gene. The germline gives CDR1 GTSNPN, CDR2 SVGIG (reference sequence). The CDR3 runs to 13 residues. CDR3 bases: TGTGCTTCATCCCGGGATCCGGGTGGGGAAGCTTTCTTT. Translation: CASSRDPGGEAFF.

V gene TRBV7-6 combines with J gene TRBJ2-2, with D uncertain. Germline assignment: CDR1 SGHVS and CDR2 FNYEAQ. Trimming took off 1 base at V and 1 base at J, with 7 bases between the two ends. The CDR3 loop spans 15 amino acids. The CDR3 DNA reads as TGTGCCAGCAGCTTAGGGGCCCTGAACACCGGGGAGCTGTTTTTT. It specifies CASSLGALNTGELFF.

The chain uses TRBV5-4 and TRBJ1-1; D gene ambiguous. Per germline, CDR1 SGHNT and CDR2 YYREEE (reference sequence). Trimming left V 0 bases short and J 8 bases short, with 8 bases between. CDR3 length equals 12 residues. This CDR3 reads CASSLGRQEAFF. The CDR3 region has the DNA TGTGCCAGCAGCTTGGGGCGGCAAGAAGCTTTCTTT.

This chain joins TRBV15 and TRBJ2-1, with D unclear. CDR3 length: 14 amino acids. Trimming stripped 5 bases from V and 14 bases from J, with 22 bases between. Germline CDR1 reads LNHNV; CDR2 reads YYDKDF (reference sequence). As DNA, the CDR3 is TGTGCCACCAGCCATGCAAAGCCCCCCACCTTGGAGTTCTTC. It is translated as CATSHAKPPTLEFF. Full variable domain (remainder filled in from reference TRBV15 and TRBJ2-1): DAMVIQNPRYQVTQFGKPVTLSCSQTLNHNVMYWYQQKSSQAPKLLFHYYDKDFNNEADTPDNFQSRRPNTSFCFLDIRSPGLGDTAMYLCATSHAKPPTLEFFGPGTRLTVL.

This chain's CDR3 is CASSAEGGLGSVETQYF. The CDR3 DNA follows: TGTGCCAGCAGCGCCGAGGGGGGACTAGGGTCGGTAGAGACCCAGTACTTC. The chain carries TRBV9 and TRBJ2-5; 8 nucleotides match TRBD2. The CDR3 is made up of 17 amino acids. V lost 3 bases and J lost 4; bases outside the gene matches: 14. Germline CDR1 is SGDLS and CDR2 is YYNGEE.

The table lists this clone with a few counts. V usage is TRBV27 and J usage is TRBJ1-5; perhaps TRBD1 as D (5 bases). The CDR3 runs 15 residues. V was trimmed by 1 base and J by 0 bases, leaving 7 bases between them. Germline V gene sequence: CDR1 MNHEY, CDR2 SMNVEV (reference sequence). In DNA, the CDR3 is TGTGCCAGCAGTTTATGGGGGGATAGCAATCAGCCCCAGCATTTT. Its translation: CASSLWGDSNQPQHF.

A single count supports this clone. The chain carries TRBV9 and TRBJ2-6; weak D call: TRBD1 (6 bases). CDR3 length: 14 residues. Looked up from germline, CDR1 is SGDLS and CDR2 is YYNGEE. V was clipped by 3 bases and J by 4 bases, with 8 bases between them. The chain's CDR3 is CASSGGLGANVLTF. In nucleotides, the CDR3 is TGTGCCAGCAGCGGGGGGCTAGGGGCCAACGTCCTGACTTTC.

The CDR3 sequence: CASSFGTSAKETQYF. CDR3 in DNA: TGTGCCAGCAGCTTCGGGACTAGCGCAAAAGAGACCCAGTACTTC. This sequence joins TRBV5-4 and TRBJ2-5, with TRBD2 identical over 10 bases. The germline V gene encodes CDR1 SGHNT and CDR2 YYREEE (reference sequence). V was pared by 2 bases and J by 3 bases, with 4 bases of the junction left unmatched. The CDR3 is 15 residues long.

The V and J genes are TRBV5-8 and TRBJ2-7; the D gene is possibly TRBD2 (5 bases). The germline gives CDR1 SGHTS, CDR2 YDEGEE. Trimming stripped 4 bases from V and 3 bases from J, with 14 bases between. This CDR3 has 14 residues. The CDR3 loop reads CASSAFGNLYEQYF. The CDR3 DNA reads TGTGCCAGCAGCGCTTTCGGGAACCTCTACGAGCAGTACTTC.

The V and J genes are TRBV6-5 and TRBJ1-2; D is unclear. This CDR3 has 12 amino acids. Germline assignment: CDR1 MNHEY and CDR2 SVGAGI. Trimming took 7 bases from V and 4 from J, leaving 10 bases between them. The CDR3 spells CASNKESYGYTF. DNA for the CDR3: TGTGCCAGCAATAAGGAGAGCTATGGCTACACCTTC.